These T cell receptor beta chains were read from a single sample in a study of shared clonotypes between healthy human individuals. The table came from immunoSEQ multiplex PCR; TCRdb's copy has only in-frame clones and leaves some out. The data show a few hundred thousand clones, with approximately 97% seen just once and about 0.057% held by the top ten. The specimen was naive CD4+ T cells sorted from blood. The receptors were gathered from a woman in her twenties or thirties in good health. The CDR3 runs from the conserved cysteine through the conserved F or W.

j_call v_call cdr3_aa
TRBJ2-7 TRBV18 CASSPYRDRLYEQYF
TRBJ2-7 TRBV5-4 CASSRGGAFHEQYF
TRBJ1-4 TRBV6-1 CASSGNGGVNEKLFF
TRBJ2-7 TRBV19 CASGNSVGYEQYF
TRBJ2-7 TRBV5-1 CASSTGGPGYHEQYF
TRBJ1-5 TRBV19 CASSIPSYSNQPQHF
TRBJ2-7 TRBV5-5 CASSAGLAGVLHEQYF
TRBJ1-2 TRBV11-2 CASSLGDYGYTF
TRBJ1-3 TRBV7-9 CASSLALGAQTGNTIYF
TRBJ2-3 TRBV19 CASKNLGTDTQYF
TRBJ1-4 TRBV28 CATGTGEKLFF
TRBJ2-1 TRBV18 CASSLLAENNEQFF
TRBJ1-1 TRBV10-2 CASSAQGDTEAFF
TRBJ2-7 TRBV12-2 CASRHPRQRTLYEQYF